This TCR beta chain was sequenced in a study of cytomegalovirus exposure and HLA in healthy donors. A word on this clone: Its cognate antigen is unknown.

The PCR had 60 Vbeta and 13 Jbeta primers. The table came from immunoSEQ multiplex PCR; TCRdb's copy has only in-frame clones and leaves some out. Of 140,000 or so clones listed, approximately 84% are singletons. The study's findings and limits: The authors listed about 170 TCR beta chains as cytomegalovirus-associated. A later analysis found most CMV-associated TCR beta chains apparently HLA-restricted. A prior analysis recorded that most TCR beta V segments were productive about 87% or about 30% of the time. The study dropped some indistinguishable V segments, TRBV6-2 and TRBV6-3 among them.

This CDR3 is 14 amino acids long. CDR1 MGHDK and CDR2 SYGVNS come from the germline V gene. The germline V and J ends were trimmed by 2 bases and 7 bases, with 14 bases remaining between them. The sequence was obtained from an older woman in good health and CMV-seropositive. Sequenced material: PBMCs. The rearrangement joins TRBV25-1 to TRBJ2-5; TRBD2 is a possible D gene (6 bases). CDR3 DNA: TGTGCCAGCAGTGAAAGACTCCAGGGAGGGACCCAGTACTTC. It encodes CASSERLQGGTQYF.